A single sample gave rise to the 5 T cell receptor beta chains below, sequenced in a study of shared clonotypes between healthy human individuals. Assay used: immunoSEQ multiplex PCR; TCRdb lists only in-frame clones, some missing. The repertoire consists of 2 million or so clones, with 90% to 95% occurring once and the leading ten covering approximately 0.13%. Input material: naive CD4+ T cells sorted from blood. Subset denoted: CD45RA+ positively selected. All receptors come from a man aged 18-30 years in good health.

The chain recombines TRBV10-2 with TRBJ1-4; no reliable D call. Germline V CDR1 and CDR2: WSHSY, SAAADI. The V end lost 4 bases, the J end lost 0 bases, and 6 bases lay between the germline ends. This CDR3 contains 14 residues. The CDR3 loop is CASSVRPTNEKLFF. CDR3 DNA: TGCGCCAGCAGTGTACGTCCAACTAATGAAAAACTGTTTTTT.

The rearrangement links TRBV6-1 to TRBJ1-2; tentatively, D is TRBD1 (6 bases). Deletions cut 8 bases from V and 4 bases from J, with 20 bases between. The CDR3 is 15 amino acids. Germline CDR1 and CDR2: MNHNS and SASEGT. The CDR3 DNA follows: TGTGCCAGCCAGGGGTTTCCAGGCCAGGGCTATGGCTACACCTTC. Protein sequence: CASQGFPGQGYGYTF.

J is TRBJ2-3 and V is TRBV7-8, with D perhaps TRBD2 (6 bases). CDR3 length: 15 residues. Trimming stripped 4 bases from V and 2 bases from J, with 13 bases between. Per germline, CDR1 SGHVS and CDR2 FQNEAQ. CDR3 loop: CASSSAGRYTDTQYF. In nucleotides, the CDR3 is TGTGCCAGCAGCTCCGCCGGGAGATACACAGATACGCAGTATTTT.

V and J are TRBV18 and TRBJ2-7, with D uncertain. Germline V CDR1 and CDR2: KGHSH, LQKENI. V gave up 0 bases and J gave up 4 bases, with 7 bases separating them. CDR3 length: 13 residues. The DNA of the CDR3 is TGTGCCAGCTCACCACCAGAAGAGTACGAGCAGTACTTC. Its protein is CASSPPEEYEQYF.

The chain couples TRBV5-4 to TRBJ2-1; 7 bases are a match to TRBD2. J was trimmed by 3 bases and V by 4 bases; bases with no gene match: 7. This CDR3 has 15 amino acids. From germline, CDR1 is SGHNT and CDR2 YYREEE (reference sequence). In DNA form, the CDR3 reads TGTGCCAGCAGCGTCGCGGGAGCCTTCTACAATGAGCAGTTCTTC. Its translation is CASSVAGAFYNEQFF.